This T cell receptor beta chain was recorded in a study of shared clonotypes between healthy human individuals. Study results and limitations: Generation of non-shared clonotypes was less probable than generation of clonotypes shared by all four donors. Clonotype sharing levels among donors were expected to vary with sequencing depth.

Germline-derived CDR1 and CDR2 are MDHEN and SYDVKM. The V end was cut by 5 bases, the J end by 3 bases, with 13 bases between. There are 15 residues in the CDR3. Every subset had its genomic DNA shared out evenly among several immunoSEQ plates. Assay used: immunoSEQ multiplex PCR; TCRdb lists only in-frame clones, some missing. The sample has 2,500,000 or so clones, roughly 92% seen once. As concerns this clone: Its specificity is unknown. Other nucleotide sequences from this sample produce the same CDR3.

The study enrolled healthy HIV-negative adults without recent acute infections or vaccinations as donors. The specimen sequenced was naive CD4+ T cells sorted from blood. The subset: CD45RA+ positively selected. This receptor was obtained from a man aged 18 to 30 in good health. The V and J genes are TRBV28 and TRBJ1-4; no reliable D call. The CDR3 nucleotides are TGTGCCAGCAGTCTGAGCGGCGCAGCTAATGAAAAACTGTTTTTT. Amino acids: CASSLSGAANEKLFF.